This TCR beta chain was captured in a study of T cell repertoires in cytomegalovirus infection. Across the whole study: It can be stated that public TCR beta signatures indicated CMV infection as well as a matching HLA type.

With 5 bases clipped from V and 2 bases from J, the junction kept 6 bases outside the gene matches. The CDR3 spans 15 residues. Germline V gene lookup returns CDR1 SGHVS and CDR2 FQNEAQ. TCRdb re-called the reads with MiXCR, one entry per CDR3 protein. The profile shows 150,000 or so distinct CDR3 sequences, around 20% of them singletons. This clonotype was counted a few times. The chain joins TRBV7-8 to TRBJ2-3; 8 bases align to TRBD1. This receptor was taken from a human donor in good health (CMV status not recorded). Some clones in this sample may be carry-over from other donors' samples. Sequencing used PBMCs. This CDR3 is CASSQAGGDTDTQYF. The DNA for the CDR3 is TGTGCCAGCAGCCAAGCAGGGGGCGACACAGATACGCAGTATTTT.